Presented here are 4 T cell receptor beta chains from one specimen sequenced in a study of OX40 agonist ivuxolimab in advanced cancers. The library was built by means of the immunoSEQ multiplex PCR assay. TCRdb provides this immuneACCESS table in a form limited to in-frame rearrangements. Some clones are lacking; in checked studies, under half of them reflect an unresolved V gene, and why the rest are absent is not known. Within this sample are under 45,000 clones, with 78% of them counted one time only. Of the sample, around 13% falls within the top ten clones. The sample in question was CD4+ or CD8+ T cells sorted from blood, obtained in a trial of the OX40 agonist ivuxolimab. Receptors were obtained from an adult with an advanced solid tumor such as melanoma, head and neck, liver or kidney cancer.

The V gene is TRBV19, the J gene TRBJ2-5, with a weak D call TRBD1 (5 bases). This CDR3 spans 13 amino acids. V was clipped by 4 bases and J by 5 bases, with 11 bases between them. Germline values: CDR1 LNHDA, CDR2 SQIVND (reference sequence). The CDR3 DNA is TGTGCCAGTAGTAAAGGGGCGTGGGAGACCCAGTACTTC. It encodes CASSKGAWETQYF.

This chain joins TRBV2 and TRBJ2-2; 8 bases map to TRBD2. With 5 bases clipped from V and 2 bases from J, the junction kept 4 bases outside the gene matches. The CDR3 loop spans 15 amino acids. The germline V gene encodes CDR1 SNHLY and CDR2 FYNNEI. The CDR3 sequence is CASSRSGANTGELFF. In nucleotides, the CDR3 is TGTGCCAGCAGTCGTAGCGGGGCCAACACCGGGGAGCTGTTTTTT.

The chain has TRBV5-1 and TRBJ2-7, with 7 bases matching TRBD1. J lost 3 bases, V lost 2 bases, and 5 bases had no gene match. This CDR3 region has 14 residues. Germline-derived CDR1 and CDR2 are SGHRS and YFSETQ. In DNA, the CDR3 is TGCGCCAGCAGCTTTGACAGGGTAGGCTACGAGCAGTACTTC. Its translation is CASSFDRVGYEQYF.

There are a few counts of this clone. V and J are TRBV11-2 and TRBJ2-7; possibly TRBD2 for D (6 bases). The V gene's germline CDR1 is SGHAT and CDR2 FQNNGV. V lost 5 bases and J lost 5, with 22 bases in between. The CDR3 consists of 16 residues. CDR3 in amino acids: CASSPVGGVVGHEQYF. CDR3 sequence (DNA): TGTGCCAGCAGCCCCGTGGGCGGGGTAGTAGGACACGAGCAGTACTTC.